This T cell receptor (beta chain) stems from a study of T cell changes during pregnancy in multiple sclerosis. Assay used: immunoSEQ multiplex PCR; TCRdb lists only in-frame clones, some missing. The sample has fewer than 90,000 clones; just under 95% are singletons. V was clipped by 2 bases and J by 0 bases; unmatched bases: 4. The V gene's germline CDR1 is MNHEY and CDR2 SMNVEV (reference sequence). There are 16 residues in the CDR3. V gene TRBV27 combines with J gene TRBJ2-3, with 8 bases that match TRBD2. This receptor was identified in a female donor in good health, enrolled as a control in a pregnancy study. Sequences were derived from peripheral blood, sampled in the third trimester of pregnancy. This CDR3 reads CASSLTSGHSTDTQYF. The CDR3 DNA is TGTGCCAGCAGTTTAACTAGCGGACATAGCACAGATACGCAGTATTTT.